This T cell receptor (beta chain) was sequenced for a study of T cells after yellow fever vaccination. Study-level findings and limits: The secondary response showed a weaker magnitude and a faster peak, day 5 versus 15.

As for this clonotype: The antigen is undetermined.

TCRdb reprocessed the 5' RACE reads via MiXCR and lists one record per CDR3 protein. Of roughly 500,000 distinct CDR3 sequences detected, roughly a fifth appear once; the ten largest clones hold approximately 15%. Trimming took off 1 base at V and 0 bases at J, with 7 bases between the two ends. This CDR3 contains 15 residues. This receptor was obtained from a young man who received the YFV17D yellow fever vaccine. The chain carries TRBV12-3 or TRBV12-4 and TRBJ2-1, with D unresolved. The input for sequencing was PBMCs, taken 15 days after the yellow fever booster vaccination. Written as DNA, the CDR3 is TGTGCCAGCAGTTTAGGCTATATCTCCTACAATGAGCAGTTCTTC. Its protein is CASSLGYISYNEQFF.